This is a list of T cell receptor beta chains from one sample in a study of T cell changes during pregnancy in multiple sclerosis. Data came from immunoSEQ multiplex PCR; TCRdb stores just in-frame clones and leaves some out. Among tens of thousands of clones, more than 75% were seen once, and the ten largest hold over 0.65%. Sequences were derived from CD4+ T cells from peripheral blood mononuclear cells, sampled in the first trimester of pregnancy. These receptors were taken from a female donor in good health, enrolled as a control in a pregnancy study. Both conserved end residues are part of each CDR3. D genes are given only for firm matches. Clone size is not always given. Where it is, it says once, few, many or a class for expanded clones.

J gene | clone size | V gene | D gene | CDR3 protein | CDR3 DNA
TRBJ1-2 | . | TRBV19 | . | CASSLGQTRAIYGYTF | TGTGCCAGTAGCCTCGGACAGACAAGAGCTATCTATGGCTACACCTTC
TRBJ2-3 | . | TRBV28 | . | CANRDSYTDTQYF | TGTGCCAACCGGGACTCCTACACAGATACGCAGTATTTT
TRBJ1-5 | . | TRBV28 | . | CASSLDQSNQPQHF | TGTGCCAGCAGTTTAGATCAGAGCAATCAGCCCCAGCATTTT
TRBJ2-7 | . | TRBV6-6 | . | CASSYGTPYEQYF | TGTGCCAGCAGTTACGGGACTCCCTACGAGCAGTACTTC
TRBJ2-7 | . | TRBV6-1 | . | CASMVGFRGEQYF | TGTGCCAGCATGGTTGGGTTCAGGGGTGAGCAGTACTTC
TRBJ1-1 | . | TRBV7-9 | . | CASSPTLGSGTEAFF | TGTGCCAGCAGCCCGACTTTAGGCTCGGGCACTGAAGCTTTCTTT
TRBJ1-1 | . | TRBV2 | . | CASSVRGSALSEAFF | TGTGCCAGCAGTGTGAGAGGGTCCGCCCTCAGTGAAGCTTTCTTT
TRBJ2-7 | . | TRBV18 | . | CASSTTSAEQYF | TGTGCCAGCTCAACGACTAGTGCCGAGCAGTACTTC
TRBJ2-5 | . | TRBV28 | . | CASSSGSMGLFGKETQYF | TGTGCCAGCAGCTCCGGATCGATGGGACTTTTTGGGAAAGAGACCCAGTACTTC
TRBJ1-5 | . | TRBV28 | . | CASSLAREYQPQHF | TGTGCCAGCAGTTTAGCTCGAGAGTATCAGCCCCAGCATTTT
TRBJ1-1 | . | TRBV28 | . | CASSPPQFTEAFF | TGTGCCAGCAGTCCACCCCAGTTCACTGAAGCTTTCTTT
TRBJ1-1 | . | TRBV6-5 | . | CASSSGRIGGTEAFF | TGTGCCAGCAGTTCCGGACGGATCGGGGGTACTGAAGCTTTCTTT
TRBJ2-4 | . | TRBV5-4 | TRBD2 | CASSSTSGGPLGNIQYF | TGTGCCAGCAGCAGTACTAGCGGGGGGCCCCTAGGGAACATTCAGTACTTC
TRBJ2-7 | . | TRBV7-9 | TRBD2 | CASSSASGRSFREQYF | TGTGCCAGCAGCTCGGCTAGCGGGAGGTCCTTCCGGGAGCAGTACTTC
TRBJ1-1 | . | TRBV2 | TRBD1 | CASSEGIRTGRSAFF | TGTGCCAGCAGTGAAGGTATTCGGACAGGACGAAGCGCTTTCTTT
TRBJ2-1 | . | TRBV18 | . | CASSPLDRRDNEQFF | TGTGCCAGCTCACCACTAGACAGAAGAGACAATGAGCAGTTCTTC
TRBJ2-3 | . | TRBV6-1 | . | CASSSVDTQYF | TGTGCCAGCAGTTCCGTCGATACGCAGTATTTT
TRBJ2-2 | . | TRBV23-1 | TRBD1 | CASFPGQGGAGELFF | TGCGCCAGCTTCCCGGGACAGGGGGGGGCCGGGGAGCTGTTTTTT
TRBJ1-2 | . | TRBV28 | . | CASEKPGKQGYTF | TGTGCCAGCGAGAAACCGGGGAAGCAGGGCTACACCTTC
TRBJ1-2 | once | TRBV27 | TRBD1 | CASSLAGGSGGYGYTF | TGTGCCAGCAGTCTGGCGGGAGGGTCAGGGGGCTATGGCTACACCTTC
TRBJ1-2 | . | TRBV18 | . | CASSPQGTSLSRYGYTF | TGTGCCAGCTCACCACAGGGCACTAGTTTGTCGAGGTATGGCTACACCTTC
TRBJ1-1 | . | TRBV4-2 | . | CASSQDSAGYTEAFF | TGTGCCAGCAGCCAAGATTCGGCAGGGTACACTGAAGCTTTCTTT
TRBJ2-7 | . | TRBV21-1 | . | CASNVRRRPYEQYF | TGTGCCAGCAATGTTAGAAGGAGACCCTACGAGCAGTACTTC
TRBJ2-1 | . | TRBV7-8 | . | CASSFPLYEQFF | TGTGCCAGCAGCTTCCCTCTCTATGAGCAGTTCTTC
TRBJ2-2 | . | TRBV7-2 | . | CASSLKASRNTGELFF | TGTGCCAGCAGCTTAAAAGCGAGCAGGAACACCGGGGAGCTGTTTTTT
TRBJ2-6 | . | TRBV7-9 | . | CASSPDGVGTGANVLTF | TGTGCCAGCAGCCCCGATGGAGTCGGGACTGGGGCCAACGTCCTGACTTTC
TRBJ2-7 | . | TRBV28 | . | CASSREPTYEQYF | TGTGCCAGCAGCCGGGAGCCTACCTACGAGCAGTACTTC
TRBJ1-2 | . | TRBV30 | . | CAWSPIMGGSAGYGYTF | TGTGCCTGGAGTCCGATCATGGGAGGGTCCGCTGGCTATGGCTACACCTTC
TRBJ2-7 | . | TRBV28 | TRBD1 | CASSFEWSLLDREFSYEQYF | TGTGCCAGCAGTTTTGAGTGGTCGTTGTTAGACAGGGAATTTAGCTACGAGCAGTACTTC
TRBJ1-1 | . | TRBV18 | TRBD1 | CASSPRGQGANTEAFF | TGTGCCAGCTCACCACGGGGACAGGGGGCAAACACTGAAGCTTTCTTT
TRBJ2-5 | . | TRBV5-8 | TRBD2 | CASSFWRGGGETQYF | TGTGCCAGCAGCTTTTGGCGGGGGGGAGGAGAGACCCAGTACTTC
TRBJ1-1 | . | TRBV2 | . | CASSEAVGKNTEAFF | TGTGCCAGCAGTGAAGCGGTGGGCAAGAACACTGAAGCTTTCTTT
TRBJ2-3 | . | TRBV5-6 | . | CASTRPGLPRGDTQYF | TGTGCCAGCACCCGCCCGGGACTCCCAAGAGGGGATACGCAGTATTTT
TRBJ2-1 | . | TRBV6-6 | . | CASSYGAASHNEQFF | TGTGCCAGCAGTTACGGGGCAGCATCTCACAATGAGCAGTTCTTC
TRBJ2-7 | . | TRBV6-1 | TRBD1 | CAATSDRVYEQYF | TGTGCCGCAACCTCGGACAGGGTGTACGAGCAGTACTTC
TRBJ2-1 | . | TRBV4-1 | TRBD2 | CASSQPRLAGVNEQFF | TGCGCCAGCAGCCAGCCAAGACTAGCGGGGGTTAATGAGCAGTTCTTC
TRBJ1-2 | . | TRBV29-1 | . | CSVDIGANYGYTF | TGCAGCGTTGATATAGGGGCTAACTATGGCTACACCTTC
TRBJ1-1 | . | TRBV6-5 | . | CATLGGRAFF | TGTGCCACGTTAGGGGGTAGAGCTTTCTTT
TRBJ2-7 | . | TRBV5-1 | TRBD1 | CASSSSDRAEQYF | TGCGCCAGCAGCTCATCGGACAGGGCGGAGCAGTACTTC
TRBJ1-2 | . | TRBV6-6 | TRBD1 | CASSPGQGLVYGYTF | TGTGCCAGCAGTCCCGGACAGGGCTTGGTCTATGGCTACACCTTC
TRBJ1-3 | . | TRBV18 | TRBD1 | CASSLTSVSGGATGNTIYF | TGTGCCAGCTCGCTTACTAGCGTTTCAGGGGGCGCGACTGGAAACACCATATATTTT
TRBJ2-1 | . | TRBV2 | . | CASSAGGLGNNEQFF | TGTGCCAGCAGTGCGGGGGGCTTGGGGAATAATGAGCAGTTCTTC
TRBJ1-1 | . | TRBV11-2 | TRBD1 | CASSSGQGLGAFF | TGTGCCAGCAGCTCCGGACAGGGCTTGGGGGCTTTCTTT
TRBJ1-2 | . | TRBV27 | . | CASTRSGATSYGYTF | TGTGCCAGCACAAGGTCGGGTGCCACCTCCTATGGCTACACCTTC
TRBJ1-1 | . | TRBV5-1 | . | CASSFGGAASSEAFF | TGCGCCAGCAGCTTCGGAGGGGCGGCTTCAAGTGAAGCTTTCTTT
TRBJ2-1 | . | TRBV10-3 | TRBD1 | CAIVGTGDHNEQFF | TGTGCCATCGTTGGGACAGGGGACCACAATGAGCAGTTCTTC
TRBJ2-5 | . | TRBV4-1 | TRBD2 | CASSQELLGTSGGPQETQYF | TGCGCCAGCAGCCAAGAGCTCCTTGGGACTAGCGGGGGGCCCCAAGAGACCCAGTACTTC
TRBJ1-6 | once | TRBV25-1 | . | CASSDGGHNSPLHF | TGTGCCAGCAGTGATGGGGGCCATAATTCACCCCTCCACTTT
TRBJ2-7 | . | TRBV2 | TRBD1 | CASSSGQPPYEQYF | TGTGCCAGCAGTTCGGGACAGCCGCCCTACGAGCAGTACTTC
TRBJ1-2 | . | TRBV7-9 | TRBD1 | CASSRLSGGNYGYTF | TGTGCCAGCAGCCGTTTATCAGGGGGCAACTATGGCTACACCTTC
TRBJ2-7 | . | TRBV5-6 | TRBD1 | CASSLGAGGSLYEQYF | TGTGCCAGCAGCTTGGGGGCAGGGGGAAGCCTCTACGAGCAGTACTTC
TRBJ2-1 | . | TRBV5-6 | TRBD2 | CASSQRGGTYNEQFF | TGTGCCAGCAGCCAGCGGGGGGGCACCTACAATGAGCAGTTCTTC
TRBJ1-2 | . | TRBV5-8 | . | CASRTVTRYTF | TGTGCCAGCCGAACAGTAACCCGCTACACCTTC
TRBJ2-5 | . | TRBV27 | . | CASALASRYQETQYF | TGTGCCAGCGCCCTGGCTAGCAGATACCAAGAGACCCAGTACTTC